The entry below gives a single T cell receptor (beta chain) sequence along with its context. The clone's antigen remains unknown. One base away there is no much larger clone; base qualities are not given. Receptor amplification or capture employed the immunoSEQ multiplex PCR assay. The multiplex PCR relied on a mix of 60 forward primers for TCR Vbeta segments and 13 reverse primers for TCR Jbeta segments. The CDR3 region of rearranged TCR beta genes was amplified from genomic DNA with a multiplex PCR assay. The amplified TCR beta libraries were sequenced on the Illumina HiSeq System as 87-base-pair reads. The original methods were these. In a later analysis, around 80 million unique TCR beta chains were counted across the approximately 640 repertoires, and approximately 9.9 million of these chains were shared by at least two donors. Raw reads were error-corrected and collapsed into unique sequences with a nearest-neighbor algorithm that merged closely related sequences to remove PCR and sequencing errors. Alignment of CDR3 sequences to IMGT reference sequences was used to assign V, D and J gene segments. For a sequence to be retained, a match of at least six nucleotides was required to both a V gene segment and a J gene segment. Rearrangements were classified as productive when the CDR3 lacked stop codons and remained in frame with V and J, and all other rearrangements were classified as non-productive. Following IMGT convention, CDR3 was defined as the stretch from the second conserved V-encoded cysteine to the conserved J-encoded phenylalanine. Sequences without an unambiguous match to a single V gene segment were excluded from the earlier analysis of over 500 of the donors. An earlier analysis of just under 600 of the donors called V segments functional above 56.7% productive rearrangements and segregating when the between-donor standard deviation exceeded 5%. A statistical classification framework was built for diagnosing cytomegalovirus status from the catalog of TCR beta chain sequences. In a later analysis, V and J genes were assigned by comparing TCR nucleotide sequences against IMGT/GENE-DB human TR gene sequences. A later analysis assigned CDR3 sequences and most-parsimonious VDJ recombination scenarios with the TCRdist pipeline. In a later analysis, each TCR beta chain was defined by its CDR3 amino acid sequence together with its V-gene family, and reads lacking a unique V-gene family were excluded. In a later analysis, nearly 600 highly shared, low-generation-probability nucleotide sequences were removed to address suspected cross-contamination and a sequencing artifact. In a later analysis, a clonal expansion index was calculated for each public chain from normalized within-repertoire ranks of inferred template counts. A later analysis computed generation probabilities with a VDJ recombination model fitted to out-of-frame rearrangements, and checked the results against IGoR. Hypergeometric tests were used in a later analysis to score TCR-TCR, TCR-HLA and TCR-CMV co-occurrence, with a repertoire-size bias correction applied to the TCR pairs. In a later analysis, false discovery rates were estimated by permuting HLA or CMV assignments 20 times. A later analysis grouped co-occurring TCRs with DBSCAN, adding TCRdist sequence similarity when clustering within HLA-allele-positive subsets. For co-occurrence clustering, repertoires with fewer than 30,000 or more than 120,000 public chains were excluded, along with four to six repertoires with anomalous nucleotide sharing. Held by TCRdb, this immuneACCESS table contains in-frame sequences only and omits some clones. Under half of the omission traces to an unresolved V gene where checked; the cause of the rest is unknown. From that table come the V and J calls and clone size; the DNA was used to work out D and trimming. The sample yields roughly 200,000 clones; around 80% were counted once. 2.9% of the sample comes from the top ten.

The cohort was made up of around 720 healthy bone marrow donors. Cohort members were all nominally healthy when sampled, although unrecorded immune exposures were likely present. The donor was CMV seronegative and belonged to the group of around 350 seronegative cohort members. A peripheral blood sample was collected from each donor, and TCR beta sequencing was performed on peripheral blood mononuclear cells. The Qiagen DNeasy Blood Extraction Kit was used to extract genomic DNA from the blood cell samples. These data come from a study of cytomegalovirus exposure and HLA in healthy donors (dated 2017 in TCRdb). About the full investigation: In an earlier analysis of 587 of the donors, under 300 Gb of sequence data and 117 million unique TCR beta sequences from approximately 180 million T cells were reported. An early release that covered roughly 600 HLA-typed donors contained around 300 gigabases of sequencing data and tens of millions of unique TCR sequences. Of the 300 to 500 genotyped donors, roughly 76% were placed in the genetic ancestry cluster associated with self-reported Caucasian donors. The study aimed to test whether signatures of past pathogen exposure could be identified by cataloging public T cell receptors. The study used immunosequencing to profile the T cell repertoires of several hundred subjects and linked those repertoires to cytomegalovirus serostatus. A separate validation cohort of about 110 different subjects was used in addition to the 666-subject first cohort. The study combined high-throughput TCR immunosequencing, statistical association of individual TCRs with disease status, and machine learning to predict cytomegalovirus infection status. In a later analysis, previously published TCR beta repertoires from 600 to 850 donors were re-analyzed and high-resolution HLA genotyping was added so that TCR occurrence patterns could be studied. Rather than drawing on any new phenotypic data, the later analysis identified candidate immune exposures from TCR beta sequences and the way those sequences occurred across donors. An earlier analysis of approximately 640 of the donors applied high-throughput TCR beta sequencing to assess whether each TCR beta V gene segment acted as functional or pseudogenic. Alongside the repertoire data, information on donor age, sex, ethnicity and CMV serostatus was compiled. Genome-wide SNP genotypes for about 65% of the 666 donors were used in a later genetic analysis, which treated that subset as a discovery cohort. Every discovery cohort repertoire had been produced on one sequencing platform. HLA typing included class I and class II loci at four-digit resolution. Typing coverage differed by locus: A, B, C, DRB1 and DQB1 were typed in roughly 620-630 donors, DQA1 in 522, DPA1 in approximately 610, and DPB1 in 472. Roughly five DR-DQ haplotypes were handled as single units for association and clustering, since linkage in the cohort was strong. Among roughly 400 genotyped donors of the cohort, an average of approximately 240,000 unique TCR beta nucleotide sequences were sequenced per donor, roughly 20% of them non-productive. Results the study describes overall, beyond this receptor: The study listed approximately 160 TCR beta chains as associated with cytomegalovirus. When HLA alleles, especially DR and DQ, strongly co-occurred, attributing TCR associations to individual alleles was difficult. A cluster of highly shared sequence variants was judged likely to be a technical artifact of the sequencing pipeline. In a later analysis, HLA-associated TCR beta chains were found to be more clonally expanded and to have lower generation probabilities than equally common non-associated chains. According to the authors, the approach could potentially be generalized to other disease states and immunological phenotypes. The cohort was sequenced for TCR beta chains only, and without alpha or paired-chain data the features that could be detected were limited. In a later analysis, most CMV-associated TCR beta chains were found to appear HLA-restricted, with HLA associations seemingly driven largely by CMV exposure. The earlier analysis of approximately 590 of the donors excluded 15 to 20 rarely observed V segments, including chromosome 9 orphons, because counts were too low. A later analysis reported that several top co-occurrence clusters appeared linked to parvovirus B19, influenza, CMV and Epstein-Barr virus. Across donors, most TCR sequences were observed very rarely, whereas some public TCRs were present in many individuals. An earlier analysis of approximately 570 of the donors showed that most TCR beta V segments appeared in productive rearrangements either about 90% or about 30% of the time, which broadly matched IMGT annotations. In a later genetic analysis, a missense DCLRE1C variant was associated with V-gene and J-gene trimming of TCR beta chains, and the association was replicated in an independent cohort. According to a later genetic analysis, donors in an Asian-associated ancestry cluster had fewer N-insertions in productive TCRs than the approximately 650-donor mean. Sequencing depth was assumed to be roughly uniform across donors in the presence/absence analyses, though that assumption may not hold. According to a later analysis, TCR association rates differed among HLA loci, with DRB1 alleles showing the most associated TCRs and HLA-C alleles showing the fewest. Because the 87-base-pair reads could not distinguish some IMGT-functional V segments, including TRBV6-2 and TRBV6-3, those segments were excluded. Because some donors lacked HLA typing at each locus, the association tests relied only on the typed subset. At a false discovery rate of 0.05, a later analysis linked 15,000 to 20,000 TCR beta sequences to specific HLA alleles. A further reported finding was that TCR beta sequences accurately predicted the HLA-A and HLA-B alleles for most subjects in the first cohort. Immune exposure information for the cohort was limited to CMV serostatus. Correlated functional status among segregating V segments might reflect linkage disequilibrium, but an unknown experimental factor could not be ruled out. In vitro tests confirmed that a few of the cytomegalovirus-associated TCR beta chains recognize cytomegalovirus antigens. The classifier was reported to diagnose cytomegalovirus status with high specificity and sensitivity in both the original cohort and the validation cohort.

For CDR1 and CDR2, the germline V gene lists SGHTA and FQGNSA. The V end loses 3 bases and the J end loses 0 bases, and a stretch of 12 bases separates them. From the cysteine through the phenylalanine, the CDR3 covers 15 amino acids. Kept here is only the CDR3 DNA, which spans 45 bases and is read in frame from base 1. The TCR was taken from a man under 40 in good health and CMV-seronegative. The sequence is built from TRBV7-2 and TRBJ2-7; the D region possibly corresponds to TRBD1 (6 bases align). Sequencing input: PBMCs. The CDR3 protein: CASSFQGSGSYEQYF. The bases read TGTGCCAGCAGCTTCCAGGGGTCAGGCTCCTACGAGCAGTACTTC.